Following are 26 T cell receptor beta chains from one sample sequenced in a study of T-cell reconstitution after alpha-beta-depleted transplantation in children. This sample's TCRbeta library carried unique molecular identifier barcodes. One entry per CDR3 protein, called by TCRdb with MiXCR from the PCR reads. Altogether a few hundred thousand distinct CDR3 sequences are present, roughly 10% being singletons, with the ten largest covering 4.5% to 7%. The starting material was PBMCs from the stem cell graft donor, obtained from the stem cell graft. The receptor set was obtained from a human donor who donated a stem cell graft to a child with acute myeloid leukemia.

This clonotype was seen more than once but under ten times. The chain couples TRBV12-3 or TRBV12-4 to TRBJ2-5; D may be TRBD2 (5 bases). The CDR3 spans 16 residues. V shed 1 base and J shed 2 bases, with 14 bases lying between them. The DNA for the CDR3 is TGTGCCAGCAGTTTAGGCCAGCGGATAAAGCAAGAGACCCAGTACTTC. Encoded protein: CASSLGQRIKQETQYF.

The chain couples TRBV12-3 or TRBV12-4 to TRBJ1-4; D not resolved. The CDR3 length is 14 residues. The V end was cut by 4 bases, the J end by 8 bases, with 14 bases between. The CDR3 here is CASSSGTAREKLFF. DNA of the CDR3: TGTGCCAGCAGTTCCGGAACAGCCAGGGAAAAACTGTTTTTT.

The CDR3 region has the DNA TGTGCCAGCAGTCTCTCTCTTGGGGACACTGAAGCTTTCTTT. Translated, it gives CASSLSLGDTEAFF. The genes are TRBV27 and TRBJ1-1, with D hard to call. The germline CDR1 and CDR2 sequences are MNHEY and SMNVEV (reference sequence). V was pared by 5 bases and J by 3 bases, with 13 bases between. CDR3 length equals 14 residues.

The chain uses TRBV4-3 and TRBJ2-1, with D perhaps matching TRBD2 (5 bases). Germline CDR1 is LGHNA and CDR2 is YSLEER. The CDR3 is 13 residues long. Trimming shortened V by 2 bases and J by 9 bases, and 11 bases separated the two germline ends. The CDR3 is CASSQTSIGEQFF. The CDR3 DNA follows: TGCGCCAGCAGCCAAACTAGTATAGGTGAGCAGTTCTTC.

This clonotype was observed many times. V usage is TRBV10-3 and J usage is TRBJ1-2; 7 positions match TRBD1. Unmatched junction bases numbered 1, after V lost 2 bases and J lost 4 bases. There are 13 residues in the CDR3. Germline values: CDR1 ENHRY, CDR2 SYGVKD. The CDR3 nucleotides read TGTGCCATCAGTGAGGAGGGGGCCTATGGCTACACCTTC. Residues: CAISEEGAYGYTF.

Only a few counts were recorded for this clonotype. The chain uses TRBV27 and TRBJ2-7; TRBD2 matches 10 bases. The CDR3 contains 14 residues. CDR1 and CDR2 (germline): MNHEY, SMNVEV (reference sequence). Trimming removed 7 bases from V and 2 bases from J; junction bases left unmatched: 5. CDR3 loop: CASKLAGGPYEQYF. The CDR3 bases are TGTGCCAGCAAATTAGCGGGAGGACCCTACGAGCAGTACTTC.

This clonotype was detected ten times or more. This sequence joins TRBV5-1 and TRBJ1-6; 7 nucleotides match TRBD1. Germline lookup yields CDR1 SGHRS and CDR2 YFSETQ. J lost 5 bases, V lost 0 bases, and 5 bases had no gene match. The CDR3 contains 16 residues. The CDR3 is CASSLGTGTDNSPLHF. As DNA, the CDR3 is TGCGCCAGCAGCTTGGGGACCGGGACAGATAATTCACCCCTCCACTTT.

At least ten counts were recorded for this clonotype. J is TRBJ2-5 and V is TRBV7-9; 8 nucleotides line up with TRBD2. Trimming removed 4 bases from V and 5 bases from J; junction bases left unmatched: 3. The CDR3 contains 13 residues. CDR1 is SEHNR, CDR2 FQNEAQ, per germline (reference sequence). CDR3 sequence (DNA): TGTGCCAGCAGCTCTGCGGGAGGTGAGACCCAGTACTTC. It encodes CASSSAGGETQYF. Together with reference TRBV7-9 and TRBJ2-5, the CDR3 gives the full variable domain: DTGVSQNPRHKITKRGQNVTFRCDPISEHNRLYWYRQTLGQGPEFLTYFQNEAQLEKSRLLSDRFSAERPKGSFSTLEIQRTEQGDSAMYLCASSSAGGETQYFGPGTRLLVL.

This clonotype occurred a few times. This rearrangement joins TRBV7-3 to TRBJ2-3; D is unclear. Germline CDR1 reads SGHTA; CDR2 reads FQGTGA. V was cut by 2 bases and J by 0 bases, with 9 bases left in between. CDR3 length equals 15 residues. CDR3: CASSLSSRSTDTQYF. CDR3 coding DNA: TGTGCCAGCAGCTTATCGTCCCGTAGCACAGATACGCAGTATTTT.

As for this clonotype: The CDR3 end shows no conserved phenylalanine or tryptophan, and so a read error is likely. The V and J genes are TRBV10-3 and TRBJ2-5; TRBD2 might be the D (6 bases). Trimming stripped 8 bases from V and 2 bases from J, with 9 bases between. Germline V lookup: CDR1 ENHRY, CDR2 SYGVKD. This CDR3 comprises 12 residues. As DNA, the CDR3 is TGTGCCATCGGCCGGGGGCAAGAGACCCAGTACTTG. It is translated as CAIGRGQETQYL.

This clonotype was seen many times. This chain joins TRBV7-2 and TRBJ1-4; D might be TRBD1 (5 bases). This CDR3 spans 15 amino acids. Trimming removed 3 bases from V and 6 bases from J, with 14 bases in between. The germline gives CDR1 SGHTA, CDR2 FQGNSA. In DNA, the CDR3 is TGTGCCAGCAGCTTTCATGAGGGGCTGGATGAAAAACTGTTTTTT. Protein: CASSFHEGLDEKLFF.

This clonotype has only a few counts. V gene TRBV4-1 combines with J gene TRBJ2-5; TRBD2 matches at 7 bases. The germline CDR1 and CDR2 sequences are MGHRA and YSYEKL. There are 15 residues in the CDR3. Losses at the gene ends were 1 base for V and 1 base for J; bases not matched to a gene: 3. The chain's CDR3 is CASSQAGGSQETQYF. The DNA of the CDR3 is TGCGCCAGCAGCCAAGCGGGGGGATCCCAAGAGACCCAGTACTTC.

This clonotype came up many times. The genes are TRBV6-1 and TRBJ1-1; maybe TRBD1 (5 bases). With 5 bases removed from V and 1 base from J, the gap between germline ends came to 8 bases. Germline-derived CDR1 and CDR2 are MNHNS and SASEGT. The CDR3 consists of 13 residues. The DNA for the CDR3 is TGTGCCAGCAGTCATACAGGGAACACTGAAGCTTTCTTT. Translating gives CASSHTGNTEAFF.

This clonotype was observed many times. The chain combines TRBV9 with TRBJ1-1; 7 bases map to TRBD1. This CDR3 has 14 amino acids. From germline, CDR1 is SGDLS and CDR2 YYNGEE. Trimming cost V 3 bases and J 1 base; bases outside gene matches: 3. Written as DNA, the CDR3 is TGTGCCAGCAGCGGGGCAGGGGGGAACACTGAAGCTTTCTTT. Protein product: CASSGAGGNTEAFF.

This clonotype was seen at least ten times. The chain is built from TRBV12-3 or TRBV12-4 and TRBJ1-1; TRBD1 might be the D (6 bases). The CDR3 runs 14 residues. V was clipped by 3 bases and J by 2 bases, with 10 bases between them. CDR3 sequence (DNA): TGTGCCAGCAGTTTGGGGGGCGGTAACACTGAAGCTTTCTTT. The encoded protein is CASSLGGGNTEAFF.

The chain links TRBV7-9 to TRBJ2-3; D could derive from TRBD1 or TRBD2 (5 bases each). The CDR3 sequence is 14 residues long. V was shortened by 7 bases and J by 4 bases, with 15 bases between the two germline ends. The germline V gene has CDR1 SEHNR and CDR2 FQNEAQ (reference sequence). CDR3 DNA sequence: TGTGCCAGCACCTGGGGGAGAAAGCCAGATACGCAGTATTTT. Amino acids: CASTWGRKPDTQYF.

This clonotype was counted between two and nine times. The J gene is TRBJ2-7, the V gene TRBV29-1; D gene ambiguous. The V gene's germline CDR1 is SQVTM and CDR2 ANQGSEA. This CDR3 region has 11 residues. V was pared by 4 bases and J by 4 bases, with 8 bases between. CDR3: CSVAFPYEQYF. DNA for the CDR3: TGCAGCGTTGCATTCCCTTACGAGCAGTACTTC.

V and J are TRBV12-3 or TRBV12-4 and TRBJ1-4, with D possibly TRBD1 on 6 matching bases. The V and J ends lost 5 bases and 16 bases respectively, with 17 bases between them. The CDR3 consists of 12 residues. In DNA form, the CDR3 reads TGTGCCAGCAGTCGATCGGACGGGGGGCGGTTTTTT. Protein sequence: CASSRSDGGRFF.

This clonotype has a handful of counts. The rearrangement links TRBV2 to TRBJ1-6; weak D call: TRBD1 (6 bases). V was trimmed by 3 bases and J by 6 bases, leaving 15 bases between them. Germline values: CDR1 SNHLY, CDR2 FYNNEI. CDR3 length equals 16 residues. The CDR3 DNA follows: TGTGCCAGCAGTGACGGGTCGGGGGCCCTTAATTCACCCCTCCACTTT. Protein product: CASSDGSGALNSPLHF.

This clonotype appeared many times. The V call is TRBV4-2, the J call TRBJ2-3; 13 bases fit TRBD2. Germline values: CDR1 LGHNA, CDR2 YNFKEQ. V trimming: 4 bases; J trimming: 3 bases; junction bases outside the gene matches: 7. The CDR3 contains 17 residues. This CDR3 is CASSLGLAGEMTDTQYF. CDR3 coding DNA: TGTGCCAGCAGCCTAGGACTAGCGGGAGAGATGACAGATACGCAGTATTTT.

The genes are TRBV12-3 or TRBV12-4 and TRBJ1-2; D remains unclear. The V gene lost 5 bases and the J gene lost 4 bases, with 17 bases spanning the gap. CDR3 size: 15 residues. As DNA, the CDR3 is TGTGCCAGCAGTCCCAGCCCGGACGGATTCTATGGCTACACCTTC. Amino acid sequence: CASSPSPDGFYGYTF.

This clonotype was recorded at least ten times. The chain links TRBV6-5 to TRBJ2-3, with D unclear. V was cut by 6 bases and J by 0 bases, with 7 bases left in between. This CDR3 has 13 amino acids. Germline-derived CDR1 and CDR2 are MNHEY and SVGAGI. CDR3 sequence: CASRGVSTDTQYF. CDR3 coding DNA: TGTGCCAGCAGGGGCGTTAGCACAGATACGCAGTATTTT.

This clonotype was counted many times. This sequence joins TRBV7-2 and TRBJ2-3; 9 nucleotides line up with TRBD2. V was clipped by 5 bases and J by 4 bases; unmatched bases: 10. There are 16 residues in the CDR3. Germline V gives CDR1 SGHTA, CDR2 FQGNSA. CDR3 bases: TGTGCCAGCAGCCGCTCCGGGACTAGCAGCGCAGATACGCAGTATTTT. Its protein product is CASSRSGTSSADTQYF.

This clonotype was detected only a few times. This chain joins TRBV4-3 and TRBJ1-4; the D is unclear. Germline assignment: CDR1 LGHNA and CDR2 YSLEER. The length of the CDR3 is 16 residues. Trimming left V 0 bases short and J 0 bases short, with 8 bases between. This chain's CDR3 is CASSQDGSATNEKLFF. The CDR3 DNA reads TGCGCCAGCAGCCAAGATGGGAGTGCAACTAATGAAAAACTGTTTTTT.

In this sample, this clonotype turned up many times. The rearrangement links TRBV29-1 to TRBJ2-7, with D uncertain. CDR1 and CDR2 from the germline V gene are SQVTM and ANQGSEA. V lost 2 bases and J lost 4, with 15 bases in between. This CDR3 has 14 residues. This CDR3 is CSVERGKGMYEQYF. The CDR3 region has the DNA TGCAGCGTTGAACGTGGTAAGGGTATGTACGAGCAGTACTTC.

The chain is built from TRBV5-1 and TRBJ2-5; TRBD1 matches at 7 bases. From germline, CDR1 is SGHRS and CDR2 YFSETQ. The CDR3 runs to 16 residues. Trimming took 3 bases from V and 1 from J; bases not matched to a gene: 9. In nucleotides, the CDR3 is TGCGCCAGCAGCTCGAACGACAGGGATCGCCAAGAGACCCAGTACTTC. This codes for CASSSNDRDRQETQYF.